This TCR beta chain was documented in a study of beta chain features in type 1 diabetes. The entirety of the isolated RNA underwent reverse transcription, so expressed TCRB transcripts were sequenced. The study sequenced naive, central memory and regulatory T cell samples to an average of approximately 4 million reads. Some clones are missing from TCRdb's copy, which holds only in-frame ones; the method was immunoSEQ multiplex PCR. The sample yields approximately 150,000 clones, about 9.4% seen once. Study-wide findings and caveats: Across patients, naive, central memory and Treg TCRB repertoires exhibited apparently greater similarity than was observed across healthy donors. Researchers caution that PCR might favor shorter templates, equally among patients and controls.

CDR1 and CDR2 from the germline V gene are SSHAT and FNYEAQ (reference sequence). This CDR3 has 12 amino acids. Trimming took 4 bases from V and 5 from J, leaving 7 bases between them. Central memory, naive, regulatory and stem cell-like memory CD4+ cells were sorted by CD45RO/CCR7/CD25/CD127/CD95/CD27. In regard to this clone: Its specificity is not known.

Material for sequencing was naive CD4+ T cells from blood. The TCR sequence derives from a man aged 18 to 30 in good health. The chain couples TRBV7-7 to TRBJ2-3; a possible D gene is TRBD1 (6 bases). CDR3 loop: CASSSDRDTQYF. CDR3 nucleotide sequence: TGTGCCAGCAGCTCGGACAGAGATACGCAGTATTTT.